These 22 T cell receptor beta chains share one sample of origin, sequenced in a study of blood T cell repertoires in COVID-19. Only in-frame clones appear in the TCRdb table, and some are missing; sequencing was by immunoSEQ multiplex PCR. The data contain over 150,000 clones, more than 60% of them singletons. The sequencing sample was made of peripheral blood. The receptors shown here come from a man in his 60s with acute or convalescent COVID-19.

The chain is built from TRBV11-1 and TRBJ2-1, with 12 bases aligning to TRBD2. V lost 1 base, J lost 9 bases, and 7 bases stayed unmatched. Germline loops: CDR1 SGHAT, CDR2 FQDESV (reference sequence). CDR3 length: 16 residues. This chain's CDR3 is CASSLEGLAGGSEQFF. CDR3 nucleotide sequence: TGTGCCAGCAGCTTAGAGGGCCTAGCGGGGGGGAGTGAGCAGTTCTTC.

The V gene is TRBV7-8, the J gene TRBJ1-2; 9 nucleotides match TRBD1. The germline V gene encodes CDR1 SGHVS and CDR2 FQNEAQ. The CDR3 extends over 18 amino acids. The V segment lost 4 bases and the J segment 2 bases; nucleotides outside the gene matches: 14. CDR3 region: CASSSAGTGRGKNYGYTF. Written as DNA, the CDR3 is TGTGCCAGCAGCTCCGCCGGGACAGGGAGAGGGAAGAACTATGGCTACACCTTC.

The CDR3 DNA is TGTGCCAGCAGCCCTACTAGCGGGGGGGCCAGAGAGCAGTTCTTC. It encodes CASSPTSGGAREQFF. The chain is built from TRBV4-2 and TRBJ2-1; 13 nucleotides agree with TRBD2. V was clipped by 4 bases and J by 10 bases; unmatched bases: 7. The CDR3 is 15 residues long. The germline CDR1 and CDR2 sequences are LGHNA and YNFKEQ.

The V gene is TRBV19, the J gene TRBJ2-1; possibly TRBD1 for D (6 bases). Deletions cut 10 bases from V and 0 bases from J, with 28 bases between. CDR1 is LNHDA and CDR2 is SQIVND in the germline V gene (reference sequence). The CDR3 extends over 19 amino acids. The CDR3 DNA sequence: TGTGCCACCAGTCCCGGGACATGGTCTGTAAGCATCTCCTACAATGAGCAGTTCTTC. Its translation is CATSPGTWSVSISYNEQFF.

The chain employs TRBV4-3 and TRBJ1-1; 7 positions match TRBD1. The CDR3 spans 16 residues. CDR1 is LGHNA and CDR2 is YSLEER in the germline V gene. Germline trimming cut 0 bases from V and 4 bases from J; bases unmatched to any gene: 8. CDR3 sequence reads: CASSQDRGGRSTEAFF. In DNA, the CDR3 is TGCGCCAGCAGCCAAGATCGAGGGGGCAGGAGCACTGAAGCTTTCTTT.

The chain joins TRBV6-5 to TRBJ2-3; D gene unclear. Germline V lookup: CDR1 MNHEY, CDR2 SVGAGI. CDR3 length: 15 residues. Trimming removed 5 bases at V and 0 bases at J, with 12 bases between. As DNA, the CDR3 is TGTGCCAGCAGTACATCAGGTACTAGCACAGATACGCAGTATTTT. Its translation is CASSTSGTSTDTQYF.

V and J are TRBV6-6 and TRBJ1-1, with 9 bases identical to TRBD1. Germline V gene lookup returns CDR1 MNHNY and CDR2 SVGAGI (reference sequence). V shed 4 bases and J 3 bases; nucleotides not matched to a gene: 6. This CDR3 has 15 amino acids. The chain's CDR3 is CASSSRTGVDTEAFF. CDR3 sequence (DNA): TGTGCCAGCAGTTCTCGGACAGGGGTCGACACTGAAGCTTTCTTT.

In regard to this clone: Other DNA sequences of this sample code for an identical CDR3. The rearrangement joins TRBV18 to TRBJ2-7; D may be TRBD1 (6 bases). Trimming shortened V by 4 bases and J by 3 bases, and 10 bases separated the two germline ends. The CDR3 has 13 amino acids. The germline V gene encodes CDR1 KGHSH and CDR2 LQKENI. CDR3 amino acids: CASSLKQGYEQYF. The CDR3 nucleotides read TGTGCCAGCTCACTAAAACAGGGCTACGAGCAGTACTTC.

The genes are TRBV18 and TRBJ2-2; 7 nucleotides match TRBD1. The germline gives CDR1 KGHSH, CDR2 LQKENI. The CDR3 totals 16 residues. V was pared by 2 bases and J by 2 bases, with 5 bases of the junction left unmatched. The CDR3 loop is CASSPTGTVNTGELFF. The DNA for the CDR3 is TGTGCCAGCTCACCAACCGGGACAGTAAACACCGGGGAGCTGTTTTTT.

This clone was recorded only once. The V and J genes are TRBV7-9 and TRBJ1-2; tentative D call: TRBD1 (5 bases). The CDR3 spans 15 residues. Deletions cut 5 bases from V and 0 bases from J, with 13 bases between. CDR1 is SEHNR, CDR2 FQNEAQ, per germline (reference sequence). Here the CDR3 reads CASSPGGRANYGYTF. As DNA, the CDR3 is TGTGCCAGCAGCCCAGGCGGCAGGGCTAACTATGGCTACACCTTC. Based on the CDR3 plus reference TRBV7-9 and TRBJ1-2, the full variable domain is DTGVSQNPRHKITKRGQNVTFRCDPISEHNRLYWYRQTLGQGPEFLTYFQNEAQLEKSRLLSDRFSAERPKGSFSTLEIQRTEQGDSAMYLCASSPGGRANYGYTFGSGTRLTVV.

The CDR3 sequence: CATSDSAKTGLGQETQYF. The CDR3 DNA sequence: TGTGCCACCAGTGACTCCGCTAAGACAGGGCTGGGGCAAGAGACCCAGTACTTC. The chain has TRBV24-1 and TRBJ2-5; the match to TRBD1 covers 7 bases. CDR1 is KGHDR, CDR2 SFDVKD, per germline. Trimming cost V 4 bases and J 2 bases; bases outside gene matches: 15. CDR3 length equals 18 residues.

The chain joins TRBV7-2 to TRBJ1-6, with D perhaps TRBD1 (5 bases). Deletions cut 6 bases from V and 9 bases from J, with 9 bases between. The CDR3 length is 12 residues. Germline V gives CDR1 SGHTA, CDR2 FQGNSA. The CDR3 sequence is CASRGRGSPLHF. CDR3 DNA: TGTGCCAGCAGAGGGAGGGGTTCACCCCTCCACTTT.

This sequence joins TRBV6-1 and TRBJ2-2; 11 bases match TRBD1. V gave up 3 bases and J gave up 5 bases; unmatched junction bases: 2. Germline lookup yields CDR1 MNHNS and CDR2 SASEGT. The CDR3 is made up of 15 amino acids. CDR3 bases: TGTGCCAGCAGTGAGGGGACAGGGGGTACCGGGGAGCTGTTTTTT. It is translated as CASSEGTGGTGELFF.

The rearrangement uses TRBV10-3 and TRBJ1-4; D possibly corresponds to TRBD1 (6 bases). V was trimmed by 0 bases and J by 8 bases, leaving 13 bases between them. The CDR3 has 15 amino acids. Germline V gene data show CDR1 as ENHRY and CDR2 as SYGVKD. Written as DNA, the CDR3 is TGTGCCATCAGTGAGTCAGAAAGGGGGGGCGAAAAACTGTTTTTT. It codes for CAISESERGGEKLFF.

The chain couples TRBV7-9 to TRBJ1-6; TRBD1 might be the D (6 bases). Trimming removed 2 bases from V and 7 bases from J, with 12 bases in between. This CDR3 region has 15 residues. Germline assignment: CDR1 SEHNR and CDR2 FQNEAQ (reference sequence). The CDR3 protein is CASSLRGGPNSPLHF. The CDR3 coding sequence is TGTGCCAGCAGCTTAAGGGGGGGGCCGAATTCACCCCTCCACTTT.

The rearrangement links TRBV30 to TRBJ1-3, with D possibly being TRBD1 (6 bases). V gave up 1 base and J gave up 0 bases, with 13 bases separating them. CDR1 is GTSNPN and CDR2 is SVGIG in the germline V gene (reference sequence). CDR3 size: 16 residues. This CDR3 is CAWSAQGFNSGNTIYF. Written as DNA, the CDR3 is TGTGCCTGGAGTGCCCAGGGGTTCAACTCTGGAAACACCATATATTTT.

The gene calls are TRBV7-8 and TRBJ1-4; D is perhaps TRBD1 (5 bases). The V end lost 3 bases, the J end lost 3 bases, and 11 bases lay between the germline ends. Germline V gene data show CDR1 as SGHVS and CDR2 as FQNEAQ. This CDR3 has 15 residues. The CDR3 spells CASSFSQGPNEKLFF. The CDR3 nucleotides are TGTGCCAGCAGCTTCTCCCAGGGCCCTAATGAAAAACTGTTTTTT.

The CDR3 loop is CSVRTGVTEAFF. The CDR3 coding sequence is TGCAGCGTGAGGACAGGGGTCACTGAAGCTTTCTTT. The chain joins TRBV29-1 to TRBJ1-1, with 9 bases aligning to TRBD1. With 6 bases clipped from V and 4 bases from J, the junction kept 3 bases outside the gene matches. CDR3 size: 12 residues. Germline CDR1 reads SQVTM; CDR2 reads ANQGSEA.

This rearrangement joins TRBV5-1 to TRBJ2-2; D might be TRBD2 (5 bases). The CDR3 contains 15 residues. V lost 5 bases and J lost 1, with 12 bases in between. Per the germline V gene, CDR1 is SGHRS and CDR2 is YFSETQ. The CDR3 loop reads CASRVFAGNTGELFF. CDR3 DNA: TGCGCCAGCAGAGTGTTCGCGGGGAACACCGGGGAGCTGTTTTTT.

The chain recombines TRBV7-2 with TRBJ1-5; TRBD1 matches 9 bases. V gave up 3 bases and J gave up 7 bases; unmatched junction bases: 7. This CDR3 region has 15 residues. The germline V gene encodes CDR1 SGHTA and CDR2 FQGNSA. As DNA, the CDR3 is TGTGCCAGCAGCTTGACCCTTGGACAGGGGCAGCCCCAGCATTTT. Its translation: CASSLTLGQGQPQHF.

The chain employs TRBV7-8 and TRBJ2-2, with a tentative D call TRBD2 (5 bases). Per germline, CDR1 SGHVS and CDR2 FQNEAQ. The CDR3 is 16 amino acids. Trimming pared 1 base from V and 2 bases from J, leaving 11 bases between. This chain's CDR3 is CASSLEVAGNTGELFF. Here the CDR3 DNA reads TGTGCCAGCAGCTTAGAGGTCGCGGGTAACACCGGGGAGCTGTTTTTT. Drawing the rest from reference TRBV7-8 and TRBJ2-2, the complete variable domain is GAGVSQSPRYKVAKRGQDVALRCDPISGHVSLFWYQQALGQGPEFLTYFQNEAQLDKSGLPSDRFFAERPEGSVSTLKIQRTQQEDSAVYLCASSLEVAGNTGELFFGEGSRLTVL.

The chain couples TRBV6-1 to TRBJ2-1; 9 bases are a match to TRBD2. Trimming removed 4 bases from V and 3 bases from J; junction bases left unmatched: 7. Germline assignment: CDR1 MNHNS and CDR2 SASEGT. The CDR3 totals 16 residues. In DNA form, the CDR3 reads TGTGCCAGCAGTGTCTCGTGGCGGGGGGGCTACAATGAGCAGTTCTTC. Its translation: CASSVSWRGGYNEQFF.